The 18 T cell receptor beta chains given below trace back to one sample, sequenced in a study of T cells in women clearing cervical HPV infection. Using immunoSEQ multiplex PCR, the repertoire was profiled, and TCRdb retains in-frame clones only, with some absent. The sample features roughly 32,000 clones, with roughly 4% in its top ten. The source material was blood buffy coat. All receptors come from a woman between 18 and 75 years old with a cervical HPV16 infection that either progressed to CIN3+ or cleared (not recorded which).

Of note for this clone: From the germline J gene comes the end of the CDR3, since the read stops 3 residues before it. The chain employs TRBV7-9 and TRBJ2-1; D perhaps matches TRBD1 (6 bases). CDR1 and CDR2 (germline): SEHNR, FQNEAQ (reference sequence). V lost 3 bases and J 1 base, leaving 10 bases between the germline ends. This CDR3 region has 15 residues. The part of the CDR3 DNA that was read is TGTGCCAGCAGCTTGGACAGACTTTCCTACAATGAG. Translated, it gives CASSLDRLSYNE. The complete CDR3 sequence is CASSLDRLSYNEQFF.

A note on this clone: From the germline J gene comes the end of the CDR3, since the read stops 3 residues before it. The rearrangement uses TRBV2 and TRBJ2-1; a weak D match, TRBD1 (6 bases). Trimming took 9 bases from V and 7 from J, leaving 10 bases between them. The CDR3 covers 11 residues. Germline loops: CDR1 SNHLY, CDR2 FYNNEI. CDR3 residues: CARRGGNEQFF. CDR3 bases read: TGTGCCAGACGAGGGGGAAATGAG.

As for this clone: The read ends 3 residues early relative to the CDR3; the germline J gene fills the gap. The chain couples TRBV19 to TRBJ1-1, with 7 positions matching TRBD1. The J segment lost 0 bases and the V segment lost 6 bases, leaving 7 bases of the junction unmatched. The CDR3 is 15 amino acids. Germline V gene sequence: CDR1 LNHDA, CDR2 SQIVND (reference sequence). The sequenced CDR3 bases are TGTGCCAGTAGCGCGACAGGGCGGTTGAACACTGAA. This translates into CASSATGRLNTE. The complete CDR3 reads CASSATGRLNTEAFF.

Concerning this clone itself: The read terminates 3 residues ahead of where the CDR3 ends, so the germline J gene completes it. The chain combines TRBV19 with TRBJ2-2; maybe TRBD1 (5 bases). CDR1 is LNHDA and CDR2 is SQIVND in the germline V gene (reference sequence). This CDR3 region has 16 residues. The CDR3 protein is CASGNRVYSGANVLFF. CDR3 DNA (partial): TGTGCCAGTGGGAACAGAGTATACTCTGGGGCCAACGTG.

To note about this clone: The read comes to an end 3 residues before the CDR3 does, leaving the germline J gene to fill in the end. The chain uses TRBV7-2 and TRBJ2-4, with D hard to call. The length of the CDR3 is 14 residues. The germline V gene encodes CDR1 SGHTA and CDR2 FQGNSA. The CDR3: CASSLVRRNYGQYF. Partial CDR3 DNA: TGTGCCAGCAGCTTAGTGCGCAGAAACTATGGT.

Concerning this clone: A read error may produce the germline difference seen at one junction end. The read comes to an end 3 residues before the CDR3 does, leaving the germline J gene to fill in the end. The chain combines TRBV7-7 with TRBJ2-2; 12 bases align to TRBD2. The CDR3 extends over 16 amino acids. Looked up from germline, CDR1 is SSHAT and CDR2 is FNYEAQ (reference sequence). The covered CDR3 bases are TGTGCTAGCAGCGAGAGGACTAGCGGGAAGACCGGGGAG. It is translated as CASSERTSGKTGE. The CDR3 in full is CASSERTSGKTGELFF. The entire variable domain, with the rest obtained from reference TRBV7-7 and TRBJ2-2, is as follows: GAGVSQSPRYKVTKRGQDVTLRCDPISSHATLYWYQQALGQGPEFLTYFNYEAQPDKSGLPSDRFSAERPEGSISTLTIQRTEQRDSAMYRCASSERTSGKTGELFFGEGSRLTVL.

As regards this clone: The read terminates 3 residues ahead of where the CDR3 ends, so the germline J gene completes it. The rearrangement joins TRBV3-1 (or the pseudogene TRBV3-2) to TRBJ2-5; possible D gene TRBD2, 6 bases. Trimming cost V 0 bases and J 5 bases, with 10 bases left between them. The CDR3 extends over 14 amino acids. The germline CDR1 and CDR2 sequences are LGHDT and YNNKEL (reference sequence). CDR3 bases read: TGTGCCAGCAGCCAAGAGGGCCGGGGGGAGACC. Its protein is CASSQEGRGET. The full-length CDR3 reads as CASSQEGRGETQYF.

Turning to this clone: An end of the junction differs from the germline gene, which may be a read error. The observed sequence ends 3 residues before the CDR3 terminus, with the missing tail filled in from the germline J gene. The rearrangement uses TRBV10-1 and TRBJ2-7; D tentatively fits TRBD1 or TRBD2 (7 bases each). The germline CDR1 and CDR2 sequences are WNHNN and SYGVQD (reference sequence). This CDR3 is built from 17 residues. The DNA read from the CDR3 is TGCGCCAGCAGGGAGTCGACAGGGAGGGATGGTTCCTACGAG. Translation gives CASRESTGRDGSYE. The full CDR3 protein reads CASRESTGRDGSYEQYF.

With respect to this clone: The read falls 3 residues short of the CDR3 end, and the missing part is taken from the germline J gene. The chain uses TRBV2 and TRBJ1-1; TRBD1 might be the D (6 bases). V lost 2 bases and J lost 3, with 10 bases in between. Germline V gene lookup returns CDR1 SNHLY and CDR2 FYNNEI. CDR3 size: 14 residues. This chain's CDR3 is CASSERGGDTEAFF. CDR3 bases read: TGTGCCAGCAGTGAAAGGGGGGGTGACACTGAA.

CDR3 DNA, as far as it was read: TGTGCCAGCAGCCTGACAGGGTGGGAGGGC. Amino acid sequence: CASSLTGWEG. The entire CDR3 protein is CASSLTGWEGYTF. The chain combines TRBV5-6 with TRBJ1-2; 7 bases are shared with TRBD1. The read comes to an end 3 residues before the CDR3 does, leaving the germline J gene to fill in the end. Germline-derived CDR1 and CDR2 are SGHDT and YYEEEE. The CDR3 sequence is 13 residues long.

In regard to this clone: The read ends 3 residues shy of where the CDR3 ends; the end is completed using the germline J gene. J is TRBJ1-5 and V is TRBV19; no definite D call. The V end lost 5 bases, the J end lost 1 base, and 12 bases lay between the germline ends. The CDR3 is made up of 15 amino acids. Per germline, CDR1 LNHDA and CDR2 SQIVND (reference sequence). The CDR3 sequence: CASSSTRTSNQPQHF. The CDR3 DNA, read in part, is TGTGCCAGTAGTTCGACACGAACCAGCAATCAGCCC.

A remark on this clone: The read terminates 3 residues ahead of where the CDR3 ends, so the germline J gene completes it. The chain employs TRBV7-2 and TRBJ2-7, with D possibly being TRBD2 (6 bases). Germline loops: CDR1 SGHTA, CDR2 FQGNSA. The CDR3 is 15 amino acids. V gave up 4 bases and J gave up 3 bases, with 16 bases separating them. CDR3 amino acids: CASSSMPGLYYEQYF. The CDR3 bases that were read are TGTGCCAGCAGCTCAATGCCGGGACTCTACTACGAG.

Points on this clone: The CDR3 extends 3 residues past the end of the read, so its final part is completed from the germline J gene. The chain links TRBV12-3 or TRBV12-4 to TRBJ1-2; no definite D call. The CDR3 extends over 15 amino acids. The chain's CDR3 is CASSQLAGGLNEYTF. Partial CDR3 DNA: TGTGCCAGCAGTCAGCTAGCGGGAGGTTTAAATGAG.

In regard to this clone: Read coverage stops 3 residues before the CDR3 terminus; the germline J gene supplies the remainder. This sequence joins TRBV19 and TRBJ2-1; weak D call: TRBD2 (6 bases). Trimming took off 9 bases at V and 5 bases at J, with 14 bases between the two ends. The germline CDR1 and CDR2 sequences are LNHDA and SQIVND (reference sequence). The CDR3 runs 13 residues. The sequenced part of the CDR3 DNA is TGTGCCAGCCAAACTAGCTTCCACAATGAG. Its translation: CASQTSFHNE. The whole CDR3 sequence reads CASQTSFHNEQFF.

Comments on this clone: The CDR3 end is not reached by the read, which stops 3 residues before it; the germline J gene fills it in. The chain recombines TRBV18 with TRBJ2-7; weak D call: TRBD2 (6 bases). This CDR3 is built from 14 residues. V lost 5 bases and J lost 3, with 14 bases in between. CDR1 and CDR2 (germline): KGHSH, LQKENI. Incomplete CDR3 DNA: TGTGCCAGCTCAGGGGACTGGCGAGTCTACGAG. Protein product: CASSGDWRVYE. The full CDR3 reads CASSGDWRVYEQYF.

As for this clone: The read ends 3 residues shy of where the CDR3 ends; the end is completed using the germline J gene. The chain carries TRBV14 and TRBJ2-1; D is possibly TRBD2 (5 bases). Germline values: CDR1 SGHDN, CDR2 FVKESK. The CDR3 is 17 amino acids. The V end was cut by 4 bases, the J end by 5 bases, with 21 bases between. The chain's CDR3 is CASSRWPSRVPNNEQFF. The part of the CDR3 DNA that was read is TGTGCCAGCAGCCGCTGGCCTAGCCGGGTCCCAAACAATGAG. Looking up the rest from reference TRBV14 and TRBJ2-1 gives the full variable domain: EAGVTQFPSHSVIEKGQTVTLRCDPISGHDNLYWYRRVMGKEIKFLLHFVKESKQDESGMPNNRFLAERTGGTYSTLKVQPAELEDSGVYFCASSRWPSRVPNNEQFFGPGTRLTVL.

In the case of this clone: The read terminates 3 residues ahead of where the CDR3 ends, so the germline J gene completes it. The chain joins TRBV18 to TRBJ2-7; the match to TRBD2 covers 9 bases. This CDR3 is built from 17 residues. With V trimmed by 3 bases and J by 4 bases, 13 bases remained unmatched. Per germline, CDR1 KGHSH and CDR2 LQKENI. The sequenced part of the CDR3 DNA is TGTGCCAGCTCACCCCCCCGGGGTAGCGGGAGTCCTTACGAG. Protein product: CASSPPRGSGSPYE. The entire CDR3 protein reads CASSPPRGSGSPYEQYF.

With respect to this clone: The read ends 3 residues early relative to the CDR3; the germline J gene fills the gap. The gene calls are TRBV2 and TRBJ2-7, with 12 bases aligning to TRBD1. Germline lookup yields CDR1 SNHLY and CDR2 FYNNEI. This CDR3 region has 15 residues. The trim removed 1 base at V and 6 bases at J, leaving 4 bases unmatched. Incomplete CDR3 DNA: TGTGCCAGCAGTGAAGTGGGGACAGGGGGCGGCGAG. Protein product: CASSEVGTGGGE. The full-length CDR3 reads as CASSEVGTGGGEQYF.